Listed below are T cell receptor beta chains from one sample, sequenced in a study of blood T cell repertoires in COVID-19. The table came from immunoSEQ multiplex PCR; TCRdb's copy has only in-frame clones and leaves some out. This sample has some 190,000 clones; 70% to 90% occur once, and the top ten carry approximately 11%. Source material: peripheral blood. All receptors derive from a human donor with active or convalescent COVID-19. The donor label of this sample is uncertain. CDR3s include the opening cysteine and the closing phenylalanine or tryptophan. The D gene is left open where the match is weak. For some rows the clone size is stated as once, few or many, or as a class when expanded; others skip it.

TRBV7-3	TRBD1	TRBJ2-3	.	TGTGCCAGCAGCGCCCTGGGACAGTCCACAGATACGCAGTATTTT	CASSALGQSTDTQYF
TRBV25-1	TRBD1	TRBJ1-1	.	TGTGCCAGCAGTGATACCCCTGGACAGGGAGGGACTGAAGCTTTCTTT	CASSDTPGQGGTEAFF
TRBV7-9	.	TRBJ2-7	.	TGTGCCAGCAGCTTAGGGCAGGGCCTGTACTTC	CASSLGQGLYF
TRBV5-4	TRBD1	TRBJ1-1	.	TGTGCCAGCAGCCGGAAAGGGGGCGTATCGGACACTGAAGCTTTCTTT	CASSRKGGVSDTEAFF
TRBV19	.	TRBJ2-2	many	TGTGCCAGTAAAGGCGGGACGGTCGGGACCGGGGAGCTGTTTTTT	CASKGGTVGTGELFF
TRBV6-5	TRBD1	TRBJ1-6	.	TGTGCCAGCAGCCGGGGGACAGATAATTCACCCCTCCACTTT	CASSRGTDNSPLHF
TRBV2	.	TRBJ2-4	.	TGTGCCAGCAGAAGACAGCTAGCCAAAAACATTCAGTACTTC	CASRRQLAKNIQYF
TRBV5-1	.	TRBJ1-6	.	TGCGCCAGCAGCTTGATGGGGGCTGGGAATTCACCCCTCCACTTT	CASSLMGAGNSPLHF
TRBV12-3/TRBV12-4	TRBD1	TRBJ1-2	few	TGTGCCAGCAGTACGACAGGGGACGGCTACACCTTC	CASSTTGDGYTF
TRBV5-1	.	TRBJ2-7	.	TGCGCCAGCGGGCTTCGTGTGGGTCCCTACGAGCAGTACTTC	CASGLRVGPYEQYF
TRBV5-6	.	TRBJ1-2	.	TGTGCCAGCAGCTTGTGGAGACAGATAATTTATGGCTACACCTTC	CASSLWRQIIYGYTF